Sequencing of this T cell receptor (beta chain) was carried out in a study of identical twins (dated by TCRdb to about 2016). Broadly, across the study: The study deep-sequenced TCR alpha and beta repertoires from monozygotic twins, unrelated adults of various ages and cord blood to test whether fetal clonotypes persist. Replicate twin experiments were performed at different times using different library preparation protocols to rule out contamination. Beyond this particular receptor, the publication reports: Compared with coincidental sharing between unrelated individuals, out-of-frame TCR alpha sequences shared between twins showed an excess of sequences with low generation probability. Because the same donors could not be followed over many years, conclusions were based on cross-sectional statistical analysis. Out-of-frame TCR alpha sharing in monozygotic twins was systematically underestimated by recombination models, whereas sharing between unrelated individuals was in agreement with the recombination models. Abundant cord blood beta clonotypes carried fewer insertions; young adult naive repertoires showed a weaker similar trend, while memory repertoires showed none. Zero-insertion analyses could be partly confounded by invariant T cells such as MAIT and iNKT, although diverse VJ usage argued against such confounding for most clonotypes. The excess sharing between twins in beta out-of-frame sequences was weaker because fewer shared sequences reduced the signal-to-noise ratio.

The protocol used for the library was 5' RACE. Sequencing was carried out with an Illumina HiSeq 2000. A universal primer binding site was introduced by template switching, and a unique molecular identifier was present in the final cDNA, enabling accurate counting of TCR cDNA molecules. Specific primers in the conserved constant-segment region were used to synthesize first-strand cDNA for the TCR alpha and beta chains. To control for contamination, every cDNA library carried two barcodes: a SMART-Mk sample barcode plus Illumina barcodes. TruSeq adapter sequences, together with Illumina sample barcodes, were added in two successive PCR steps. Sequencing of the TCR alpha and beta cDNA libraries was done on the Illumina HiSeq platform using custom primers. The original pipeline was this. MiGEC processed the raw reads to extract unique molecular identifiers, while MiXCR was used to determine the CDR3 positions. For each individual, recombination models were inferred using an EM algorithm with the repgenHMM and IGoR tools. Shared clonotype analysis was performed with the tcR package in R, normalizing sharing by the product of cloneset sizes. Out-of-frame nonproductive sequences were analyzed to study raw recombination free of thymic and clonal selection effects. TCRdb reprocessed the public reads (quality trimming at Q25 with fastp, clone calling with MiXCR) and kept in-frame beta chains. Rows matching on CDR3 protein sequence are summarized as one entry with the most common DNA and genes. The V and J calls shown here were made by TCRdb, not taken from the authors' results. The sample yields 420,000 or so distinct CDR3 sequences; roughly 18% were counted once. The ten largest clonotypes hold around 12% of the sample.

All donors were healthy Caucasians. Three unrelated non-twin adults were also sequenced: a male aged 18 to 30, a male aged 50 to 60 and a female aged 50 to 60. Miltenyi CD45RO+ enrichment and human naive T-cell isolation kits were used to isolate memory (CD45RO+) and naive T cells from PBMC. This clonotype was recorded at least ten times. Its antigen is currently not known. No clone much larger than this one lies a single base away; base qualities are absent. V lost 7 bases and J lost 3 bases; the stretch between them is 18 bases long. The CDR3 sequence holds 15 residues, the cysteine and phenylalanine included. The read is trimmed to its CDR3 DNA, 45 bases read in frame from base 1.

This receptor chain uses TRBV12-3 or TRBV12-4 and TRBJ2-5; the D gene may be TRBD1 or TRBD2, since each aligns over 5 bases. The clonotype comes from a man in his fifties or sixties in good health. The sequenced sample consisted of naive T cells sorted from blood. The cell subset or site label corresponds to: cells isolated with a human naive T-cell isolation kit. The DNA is TGTGCCAGCACCTCCTCGCCGAGGGGAAAAGAGACCCAGTACTTC. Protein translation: CASTSSPRGKETQYF.